The 19 T cell receptor beta chains listed next were all sequenced from one sample in a study of cytomegalovirus exposure and HLA in healthy donors. The PCR contained 60 Vbeta and 13 Jbeta primers. Measured with immunoSEQ multiplex PCR; TCRdb has only the in-frame clones, and not every one. The sample yields roughly 97,000 clones, less than 10% seen once. Sequences were obtained from PBMCs. These receptors came from a man aged 50-59 years in good health and CMV-seropositive.

The CDR3 protein is CSVPWQQAKYGYTF. CDR3 bases: TGCAGCGTCCCGTGGCAACAGGCCAAATATGGCTACACCTTC. V and J are TRBV29-1 and TRBJ1-2, with D possibly TRBD1 on 5 matching bases. Germline CDR1 SQVTM, CDR2 ANQGSEA. V lost 6 bases and J 5 bases, leaving 19 bases between the germline ends. This CDR3 is built from 14 residues.

The chain recombines TRBV5-1 with TRBJ2-2, with D uncertain. There are 15 residues in the CDR3. Trimming stripped 0 bases from V and 2 bases from J, with 8 bases between. Germline V gives CDR1 SGHRS, CDR2 YFSETQ. DNA for the CDR3: TGCGCCAGCAGCTTGGGTGACTTTAACACCGGGGAGCTGTTTTTT. The encoded protein is CASSLGDFNTGELFF.

In its sample, this clone was seen once. V gene TRBV5-4 combines with J gene TRBJ2-7; 9 nucleotides agree with TRBD2. Germline CDR1 SGHNT, CDR2 YYREEE (reference sequence). Losses at the gene ends were 0 bases for V and 7 bases for J; bases not matched to a gene: 5. This CDR3 has 14 amino acids. CDR3 in amino acids: CASSLVGLAEEQYF. The CDR3 nucleotides are TGTGCCAGCAGCTTGGTGGGACTAGCTGAAGAGCAGTACTTC.

The chain recombines TRBV7-2 with TRBJ2-2; the D gene is possibly TRBD2 (5 bases). Germline V CDR1 and CDR2: SGHTA, FQGNSA. V was clipped by 5 bases and J by 1 base, with 14 bases between them. The CDR3 runs 16 residues. The CDR3 DNA reads TGTGCCAGCAGCCACGGCGGCAGCGGGAACACCGGGGAGCTGTTTTTT. Its translation is CASSHGGSGNTGELFF.

This clone appeared a few times. This sequence joins TRBV5-4 and TRBJ2-1; 7 bases align to TRBD2. V trimming: 7 bases; J trimming: 9 bases; junction bases outside the gene matches: 10. Germline V lookup: CDR1 SGHNT, CDR2 YYREEE (reference sequence). There are 13 residues in the CDR3. The CDR3 protein is CASQRAGETEQFF. The CDR3 DNA is TGTGCCAGCCAACGGGCGGGAGAGACTGAGCAGTTCTTC. Combining the CDR3 with reference TRBV5-4 and TRBJ2-1 gives the whole variable domain ETGVTQSPTHLIKTRGQQVTLRCSSQSGHNTVSWYQQALGQGPQFIFQYYREEENGRGNFPPRFSGLQFPNYSSELNVNALELDDSALYLCASQRAGETEQFFGPGTRLTVL.

The chain links TRBV28 to TRBJ1-5; a weak D match, TRBD1 (5 bases). Between the trimmed V and J ends, which lost 2 bases and 6 bases, there was a span of 14 bases. The length of the CDR3 is 15 residues. Per germline, CDR1 MDHEN and CDR2 SYDVKM. The CDR3 spells CASSLGAVRSQPQHF. The CDR3 DNA is TGTGCCAGCAGTTTAGGGGCAGTCCGGAGTCAGCCCCAGCATTTT.

The gene calls are TRBV28 and TRBJ2-3, with TRBD2 matching 12 bases. CDR1 and CDR2 (germline): MDHEN, SYDVKM. J lost 1 base, V lost 3 bases, and 5 bases had no gene match. The CDR3 loop spans 17 amino acids. CDR3 sequence (DNA): TGTGCCAGCAGTTTCCCGCTAGCGGGAGGGGGCACAGATACGCAGTATTTT. Protein product: CASSFPLAGGGTDTQYF.

This clone was recorded a few times. The chain links TRBV6-1 to TRBJ1-5; 7 bases line up with TRBD1. Trimming at V came to 3 bases and at J to 5 bases, leaving 4 bases not matched to a gene. Per germline, CDR1 MNHNS and CDR2 SASEGT. The CDR3 totals 14 residues. CDR3 in amino acids: CASSERGPYQPQHF. CDR3 DNA: TGTGCCAGCAGTGAGAGGGGGCCTTATCAGCCCCAGCATTTT.

This clone showed up just a few times. The chain employs TRBV5-1 and TRBJ1-5; tentatively, D is TRBD1 (5 bases). Germline CDR1 is SGHRS and CDR2 is YFSETQ. CDR3 length: 14 amino acids. Trimming removed 0 bases from V and 4 bases from J, with 8 bases in between. The CDR3 is CASSLDGGNQPQHF. CDR3 nucleotide sequence: TGCGCCAGCAGCTTGGACGGGGGTAATCAGCCCCAGCATTTT.

This chain links TRBV12-2 with TRBJ2-1; no check of the table's D call, TRBD2, against the DNA was made. TRBV12-2 is a recognized pseudogene. The CDR3 has 19 residues. CDR3 sequence (DNA): TGTGCAAGTCGCTTAGTGGGTCGGCTAGCGGGAGGGGCCGGGGATGAGCAGTTCTTC. It translates to CASRLVGRLAGGAGDEQFF.

Only a few counts were recorded for this clone. The chain has TRBV28 and TRBJ1-2, with TRBD1 as a possible D gene (5 bases). CDR1 and CDR2 (germline): MDHEN, SYDVKM. The CDR3 length is 13 residues. V lost 8 bases and J 8 bases, leaving 18 bases between the germline ends. DNA of the CDR3: TGTGCCAGCTTCCCAGGGCGGGAGGGAGGCTACACCTTC. It translates to CASFPGREGGYTF.

This clone is termed medium-sized. The chain is built from TRBV7-9 and TRBJ2-7; a possible D gene is TRBD2 (6 bases). From germline, CDR1 is SEHNR and CDR2 FQNEAQ (reference sequence). The V and J ends lost 3 bases and 5 bases respectively, with 14 bases between them. The CDR3 loop spans 14 amino acids. CDR3: CASSFITGDHEQYF. The CDR3 bases are TGTGCCAGCAGCTTTATCACGGGGGACCACGAGCAGTACTTC.

V gene TRBV5-6 combines with J gene TRBJ1-2; TRBD1 aligns across 11 bases. Germline V CDR1 and CDR2: SGHDT, YYEEEE. The CDR3 totals 13 residues. The V and J ends lost 4 bases and 7 bases, in that order; junction bases with no gene match: 3. DNA of the CDR3: TGTGCCAGCAGCGGCGGACAGGGGGCTGGCTACACCTTC. It is translated as CASSGGQGAGYTF. Full variable domain (outside the CDR3, taken from reference TRBV5-6 and TRBJ1-2): DAGVTQSPTHLIKTRGQQVTLRCSPKSGHDTVSWYQQALGQGPQFIFQYYEEEERQRGNFPDRFSGHQFPNYSSELNVNALLLGDSALYLCASSGGQGAGYTFGSGTRLTVV.

The CDR3 nucleotides read TGCGCCAGCAGCTTGGCCCTACAGGAGATGAACACTGAAGCTTTCTTT. Protein product: CASSLALQEMNTEAFF. The chain couples TRBV5-1 to TRBJ1-1, with a weak D call TRBD1 (5 bases). The CDR3 extends over 16 amino acids. Between the trimmed V and J ends, which lost 0 bases and 0 bases, there was a span of 12 bases. Germline V gene lookup returns CDR1 SGHRS and CDR2 YFSETQ.

This clone was detected a few times. The rearrangement links TRBV6-5 to TRBJ1-6; D unresolved. Germline-derived CDR1 and CDR2 are MNHEY and SVGAGI. V gave up 6 bases and J gave up 0 bases, with 3 bases separating them. This CDR3 is built from 13 residues. The CDR3 DNA is TGTGCCAGCAGCAGCTCCTATAATTCACCCCTCCACTTT. It translates to CASSSSYNSPLHF.

The chain uses TRBV7-3 and TRBJ2-7; 7 nucleotides agree with TRBD1. Germline assignment: CDR1 SGHTA and CDR2 FQGTGA. The CDR3 is 15 amino acids. The J segment lost 0 bases and the V segment lost 6 bases, leaving 8 bases of the junction unmatched. The chain's CDR3 is CASSSPGQSSYEQYF. DNA for the CDR3: TGTGCCAGCAGTTCTCCGGGACAGAGCTCCTACGAGCAGTACTTC.

This clone appeared a few times. This chain links TRBV7-6 with TRBJ1-6, with D tentatively TRBD1 (6 bases). The CDR3 is 15 residues long. CDR1 is SGHVS, CDR2 FNYEAQ, per germline. Trimming removed 1 base at V and 7 bases at J, with 11 bases between. CDR3 in DNA: TGTGCCAGCAGCTTAGAAGGGGGAGGGAATTCACCCCTCCACTTT. Its protein is CASSLEGGGNSPLHF.

The table lists this clone with a few counts. The chain combines TRBV29-1 with TRBJ2-1, with 8 bases matching TRBD2. After removal of 7 bases from V and 7 bases from J, the junction contained 9 bases not matched to a gene. CDR3 size: 13 residues. Germline CDR1 SQVTM, CDR2 ANQGSEA. The CDR3: CSGSSGSWNEQFF. DNA for the CDR3: TGCAGCGGGTCGAGCGGGAGCTGGAATGAGCAGTTCTTC.

This clone was found a few times. This chain uses TRBV2 with TRBJ1-4; D uncertain. The V and J ends lost 8 bases and 5 bases respectively, with 12 bases between them. Looked up from germline, CDR1 is SNHLY and CDR2 is FYNNEI. The CDR3 extends over 13 amino acids. In DNA, the CDR3 is TGTGCCAGCGCGGTCGGCGTAAATGAAAAACTGTTTTTT. Protein: CASAVGVNEKLFF.